Listed below are T cell receptor beta chains from one sample, sequenced in a study of T cell clones after liver transplantation. Libraries were prepared by immunoSEQ multiplex PCR; TCRdb keeps only in-frame clonotypes and omits some of them. Among about 75,000 clones listed, 84% were seen once. Specimen: CD4+ T cells from blood, collected roughly 50 months after liver transplant. The receptors come from a human patient who received a liver transplant. Among the T cells, some may be from the graft donor. CDR3s include the opening cysteine and the closing phenylalanine or tryptophan. Each record gives: D gene, V gene, clone size, J gene, CDR3 DNA, CDR3 protein. The D gene is left open where the match is weak. A row's size may be missing; if present it is once, few, many or a size class.

-,TRBV4-1,-,TRBJ1-3,TGCGCCAGCAGCCAAGTAGTACCCCGGGCTGGAAACACCATATATTTT,CASSQVVPRAGNTIYF
-,TRBV19,-,TRBJ2-2,TGTGCCACCCCTGGGCCCGCGAACACCGGGGAGCTGTTTTTT,CATPGPANTGELFF
-,TRBV18,-,TRBJ2-3,TGTGCCAGCTCCCGACACGAGAGGGATACGCAGTATTTT,CASSRHERDTQYF
-,TRBV7-9,-,TRBJ2-5,TGTGCCAGCAGCTTCGGTGGGAGTGAGACCCAGTACTTC,CASSFGGSETQYF
-,TRBV16,-,TRBJ1-2,TGTGCCAGCAGCCAGGGGCAGGGATTTGGCTACACCTTC,CASSQGQGFGYTF
-,TRBV5-6,-,TRBJ1-1,TGTGCCAGCAGCTTGGGTCCGGGGAGGGGTGAAGCTTTCTTT,CASSLGPGRGEAFF
TRBD1,TRBV28,-,TRBJ2-7,TGTGCCAGCAGAGATTACAGGGGCGGGTACGAGCAGTACTTC,CASRDYRGGYEQYF
-,TRBV6-5,-,TRBJ1-2,TGTGCCAGCAGTTGGGGCAGGGCTTATGGCTACACCTTC,CASSWGRAYGYTF
-,TRBV6-5,-,TRBJ2-3,TGTGCCAGCAGTTACTCGACTTCCCCGGGGAATACGCAGTATTTT,CASSYSTSPGNTQYF
TRBD2,TRBV9,once,TRBJ2-1,TGTGCCAGCAGCGCGCCCGGGACTAGCGGGAGGAATGAGCAGTTCTTC,CASSAPGTSGRNEQFF
TRBD2,TRBV7-2,-,TRBJ2-2,TGTGCCAGCAGCCCAAGGACTAGCGGTTGGGAGGACACCGGGGAGCTGTTTTTT,CASSPRTSGWEDTGELFF
-,TRBV7-9,once,TRBJ2-1,TGTGCCAGCAGCAGACAGGACAGAGTGTTAAATGAGCAGTTCTTC,CASSRQDRVLNEQFF
-,TRBV7-2,-,TRBJ1-4,TGTGCCAGCAGTGGCGGGGCAACTAATGAAAAACTGTTTTTT,CASSGGATNEKLFF
-,TRBV6-5,-,TRBJ1-2,TGTGCCAGCAGTTACTCGAGGCAGGGATACTATGGCTACACCTTC,CASSYSRQGYYGYTF
-,TRBV12-5,-,TRBJ1-4,TGTGCTAGTGGTTTTGTGGGGGAAGGTGAAAAACTGTTTTTT,CASGFVGEGEKLFF
TRBD2,TRBV5-5,-,TRBJ2-5,TGTGCCAGCAGCTTCCTCACAGCGGGGCAAGAGACCCAGTACTTC,CASSFLTAGQETQYF
-,TRBV10-3,-,TRBJ2-3,TGTGCCATCAGGCGGGACGGAGAGATTAGCACAGATACGCAGTATTTT,CAIRRDGEISTDTQYF
TRBD2,TRBV6-5,-,TRBJ2-1,TGTGCCAGCAAGAATGAGGGACTAGCGAATGAGCAGTTCTTC,CASKNEGLANEQFF
TRBD1,TRBV7-9,-,TRBJ1-4,TGTGCCAGCAGCACCCAGGGACAGGGCTATGAAAAACTGTTTTTT,CASSTQGQGYEKLFF
-,TRBV7-2,few,TRBJ1-1,TGTGCCAGCAGCTTTTATCCGAACACTGAAGCTTTCTTT,CASSFYPNTEAFF
TRBD2,TRBV7-2,-,TRBJ2-3,TGTGCCAGCAGCCCCGGACTAGATATGGATACGCAGTATTTT,CASSPGLDMDTQYF
-,TRBV5-1,-,TRBJ1-1,TGCGCCAGCAGGCATCCGGCAATGAACACTGAAGCTTTCTTT,CASRHPAMNTEAFF
-,TRBV14,-,TRBJ2-3,TGTGCCAGCAGCCAAGTCCACGGATGGGCAGATACGCAGTATTTT,CASSQVHGWADTQYF
TRBD2,TRBV4-2,-,TRBJ2-7,TGTGCCAGCAGCCAAGATATAGCGGGAGTCTACGAGCAGTACTTC,CASSQDIAGVYEQYF
-,TRBV30,-,TRBJ2-7,TGTGCCTGGAGTGTATCGGGGCAGGGATCTCACGAGCAGTACTTC,CAWSVSGQGSHEQYF
-,TRBV2,-,TRBJ1-5,TGTGCCAGCAGGTTCGGGGGGGGAAATCAGCCCCAGCATTTT,CASRFGGGNQPQHF
-,TRBV21-1,-,TRBJ2-7,TGTGCCAGCAGCAGCGGAGGACCCTACGAGCAGTACTTC,CASSSGGPYEQYF
-,TRBV29-1,-,TRBJ2-5,TGCAGCGTTGGTCTTCCGGGGCAAGAGACCCAGTACTTC,CSVGLPGQETQYF
-,TRBV28,-,TRBJ1-1,TGTGCCAGCAGTTTCGTCTACTCCTCCCGCCCCACTGAAGCTTTCTTT,CASSFVYSSRPTEAFF
TRBD1,TRBV6-5,-,TRBJ2-4,TGTGCCAGCAGCCCTGGACAGGCCAGTGGGATTCAGTACTTC,CASSPGQASGIQYF
TRBD1,TRBV5-1,-,TRBJ2-5,TGCGCCAGCAGCTCCGTTCGACAGGGTAGAGAGACCCAGTACTTC,CASSSVRQGRETQYF
TRBD1,TRBV11-3,-,TRBJ1-2,TGTGCCAGCAGCTTCGATCACAGGGGGAATGGCTACACCTTC,CASSFDHRGNGYTF
TRBD2,TRBV4-2,few,TRBJ2-3,TGTGCCAGCAGCCAAGGGACTAGCGAGTCAGATACGCAGTATTTT,CASSQGTSESDTQYF
-,TRBV9,-,TRBJ2-6,TGTGCCAGCAGCGTGGGGGGCCCTGGGGCCAACGTCCTGACTTTC,CASSVGGPGANVLTF
TRBD2,TRBV30,few,TRBJ2-2,TGTGCCTGCCAGCGGGAGTCCGGCGGGGAGCTGTTTTTT,CACQRESGGELFF
-,TRBV5-1,-,TRBJ2-3,TGCGCCAGCAGCTTGGCCGGGCGGGATAGCACAGATACGCAGTATTTT,CASSLAGRDSTDTQYF
-,TRBV29-1,-,TRBJ2-7,TGCAGCGTTGATTTGGGGGTCGAGCAGTACTTC,CSVDLGVEQYF
-,TRBV5-6,-,TRBJ2-7,TGTGCCAGCAGCCTACAGGGCCCCCTCGAGCAGTACTTC,CASSLQGPLEQYF
-,TRBV2,-,TRBJ1-2,TGTGCCAGCAGTGATCGTGGTACCCAGGGCTACACCTTC,CASSDRGTQGYTF
-,TRBV7-9,-,TRBJ1-6,TGTGCCAGCAGCTTTCCCACAGGCAGGCGGTCACCCCTCCACTTT,CASSFPTGRRSPLHF
-,TRBV10-3,-,TRBJ2-5,TGTGCCATCAGTGACACACGGGAGCCTACGAGCAAGTACTTC,CAISDTREPTSKYF
TRBD1,TRBV29-1,-,TRBJ1-4,TGCAGCGCCCCGGGACAGGGGGGTGAAAAACTGTTTTTT,CSAPGQGGEKLFF
-,TRBV7-2,-,TRBJ2-2,TGTGCCAGCAGCTTGCCCCCTGCCGGGGAGCTGTTTTTT,CASSLPPAGELFF
-,TRBV28,-,TRBJ1-2,TGTGCCAGCAGTCCCCCGGCAGGGTCCTATGGCTACACCTTC,CASSPPAGSYGYTF
-,TRBV5-6,-,TRBJ1-1,TGTGCCAGCAGCAAGGGGAGGGGGGCGTCGAACACTGAAGCTTTCTTT,CASSKGRGASNTEAFF
TRBD2,TRBV27,-,TRBJ2-5,TGTGCCAGCAGTCTCTCGGCGGGAGCTGAGGAGACCCAGTACTTC,CASSLSAGAEETQYF
-,TRBV6-1,-,TRBJ2-3,TGTGCCAGCAGTGAAGCGCCGGACAGACTTCTGTATTTT,CASSEAPDRLLYF
-,TRBV18,-,TRBJ1-5,TGTGCCAGCTCACCGGGTCTCAATCAGCCCCAGCATTTT,CASSPGLNQPQHF
-,TRBV30,-,TRBJ1-1,TGTGCCTGGGGGGGGGTCCCGAACACTGAAGCTTTCTTT,CAWGGVPNTEAFF
TRBD2,TRBV7-9,-,TRBJ2-7,TGTGCCAGCAGCCCCTCCCTAGCGGGAGGCTACGAGCAGTACTTC,CASSPSLAGGYEQYF
-,TRBV10-3,few,TRBJ2-7,TGTGCCATCAGAAGCAGGGTCTCGGAGCAGTACTTC,CAIRSRVSEQYF
-,TRBV7-2,-,TRBJ2-5,TGTGCCAGCAGCTTAGGACAATGGGACCAGTACTTC,CASSLGQWDQYF
-,TRBV7-9,-,TRBJ2-2,TGTGCCAGCAGCTTAGTCGTAATAGGACCTACCGGGGAGCTGTTTTTT,CASSLVVIGPTGELFF
TRBD2,TRBV9,-,TRBJ2-5,TGTGCCAGCAGCGTAGCACTAGCGGGAGTGGGGCAAGAGACCCAGTACTTC,CASSVALAGVGQETQYF
-,TRBV20-1,-,TRBJ2-5,TGCAGTGCCCGGGGGTCATGGACCCAGTACTTC,CSARGSWTQYF
-,TRBV27,-,TRBJ2-7,TGTGCCAGCAGTTGGGACGTGGGGAGTGAGCAGTACTTC,CASSWDVGSEQYF
-,TRBV6-6,-,TRBJ1-5,TGTGCCAGCAGACTCCCAGGGTATCAGCCCCAGCATTTT,CASRLPGYQPQHF
-,TRBV15,-,TRBJ2-7,TGTGCCACCAGCAGAGGTGGGAACTCCTACGAGCAGTACTTC,CATSRGGNSYEQYF